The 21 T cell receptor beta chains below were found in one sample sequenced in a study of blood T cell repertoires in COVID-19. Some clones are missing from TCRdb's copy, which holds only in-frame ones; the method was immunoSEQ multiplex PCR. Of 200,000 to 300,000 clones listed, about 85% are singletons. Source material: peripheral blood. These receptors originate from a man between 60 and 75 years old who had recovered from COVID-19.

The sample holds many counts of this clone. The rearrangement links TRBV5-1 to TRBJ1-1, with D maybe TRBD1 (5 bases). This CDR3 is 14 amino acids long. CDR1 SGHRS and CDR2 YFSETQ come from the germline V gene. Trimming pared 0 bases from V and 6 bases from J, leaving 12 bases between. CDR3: CASSLDPGLPEAFF. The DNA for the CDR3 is TGCGCCAGCAGCTTGGATCCAGGGCTACCTGAAGCTTTCTTT.

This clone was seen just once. The CDR3 sequence: CASSLENSGNQPQHF. CDR3 in DNA: TGTGCCAGCAGTTTAGAGAACAGTGGCAATCAGCCCCAGCATTTT. The chain uses TRBV27 and TRBJ1-5; D is uncertain. The V end was cut by 2 bases, the J end by 2 bases, with 10 bases between. This CDR3 has 15 amino acids. Germline V gene sequence: CDR1 MNHEY, CDR2 SMNVEV (reference sequence).

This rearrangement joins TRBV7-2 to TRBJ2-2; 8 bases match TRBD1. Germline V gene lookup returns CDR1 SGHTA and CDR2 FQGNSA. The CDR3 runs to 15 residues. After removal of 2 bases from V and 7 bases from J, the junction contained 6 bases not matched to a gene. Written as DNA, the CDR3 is TGTGCCAGCAGCTTAACCCAGGGGGCGGTCGGGGAGCTGTTTTTT. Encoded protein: CASSLTQGAVGELFF.

The chain's CDR3 is CASSGTSGGRTDTQYF. The CDR3, as DNA: TGTGCCAGCAGCGGTACTAGCGGGGGGCGCACAGATACGCAGTATTTT. The J gene is TRBJ2-3, the V gene TRBV5-4, with 12 bases matching TRBD2. There are 16 residues in the CDR3. The V segment lost 4 bases and the J segment 1 base; nucleotides outside the gene matches: 4. Germline V gene lookup returns CDR1 SGHNT and CDR2 YYREEE (reference sequence).

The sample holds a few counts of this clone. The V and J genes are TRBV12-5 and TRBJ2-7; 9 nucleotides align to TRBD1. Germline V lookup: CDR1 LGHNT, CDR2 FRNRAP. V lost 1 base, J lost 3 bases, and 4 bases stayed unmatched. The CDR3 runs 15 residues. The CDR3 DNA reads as TGTGCTAGTGGTTTGGACAGGGGGCCAGTCTACGAGCAGTACTTC. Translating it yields CASGLDRGPVYEQYF.

CDR3 sequence: CASSEPLERGQETQYF. CDR3 nucleotide sequence: TGTGCCAGCAGTGAACCCCTGGAGCGGGGTCAAGAGACCCAGTACTTC. This chain joins TRBV25-1 and TRBJ2-5; 7 bases agree with TRBD2. The CDR3 has 16 amino acids. Germline lookup yields CDR1 MGHDK and CDR2 SYGVNS. Trimming cost V 2 bases and J 2 bases; bases outside gene matches: 8.

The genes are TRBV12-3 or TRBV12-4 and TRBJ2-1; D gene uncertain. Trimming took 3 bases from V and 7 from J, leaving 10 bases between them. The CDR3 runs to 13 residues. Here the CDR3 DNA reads TGTGCCAGCAGTTTTGACCGAGGTAATGAGCAGTTCTTC. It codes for CASSFDRGNEQFF.

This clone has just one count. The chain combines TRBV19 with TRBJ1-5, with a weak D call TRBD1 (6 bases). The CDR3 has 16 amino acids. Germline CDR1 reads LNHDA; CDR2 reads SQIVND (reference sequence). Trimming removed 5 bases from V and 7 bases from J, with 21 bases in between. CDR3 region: CASSGGSIRGRQPQHF. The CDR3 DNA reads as TGTGCCAGTAGTGGGGGCAGCATCAGGGGCAGACAGCCCCAGCATTTT.

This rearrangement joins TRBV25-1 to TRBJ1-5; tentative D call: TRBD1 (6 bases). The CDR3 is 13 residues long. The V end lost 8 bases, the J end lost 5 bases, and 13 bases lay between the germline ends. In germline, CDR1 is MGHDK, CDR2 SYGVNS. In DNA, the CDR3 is TGTGCCAGCCGCCGGGGGGCGGATCAGCCCCAGCATTTT. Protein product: CASRRGADQPQHF.

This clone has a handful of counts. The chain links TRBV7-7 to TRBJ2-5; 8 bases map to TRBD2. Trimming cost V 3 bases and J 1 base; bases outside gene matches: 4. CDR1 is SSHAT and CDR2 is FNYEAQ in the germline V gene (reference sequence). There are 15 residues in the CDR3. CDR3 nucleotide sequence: TGTGCCAGCAGCTTGGGTAGCGGGGCCCAAGAGACCCAGTACTTC. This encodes CASSLGSGAQETQYF.

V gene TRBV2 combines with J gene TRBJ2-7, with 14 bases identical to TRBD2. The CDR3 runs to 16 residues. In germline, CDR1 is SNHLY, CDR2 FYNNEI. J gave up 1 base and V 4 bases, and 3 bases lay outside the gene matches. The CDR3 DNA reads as TGTGCCAGCAGTGGGGGACTAGCGGGGGTGTCCTACGAGCAGTACTTC. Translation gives CASSGGLAGVSYEQYF.

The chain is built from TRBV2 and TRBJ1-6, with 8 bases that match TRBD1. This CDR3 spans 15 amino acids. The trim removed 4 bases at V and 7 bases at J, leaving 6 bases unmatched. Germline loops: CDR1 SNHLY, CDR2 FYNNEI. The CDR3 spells CASSGSNRGNSPLHF. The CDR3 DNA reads TGTGCCAGCAGTGGCTCAAACAGGGGGAATTCACCCCTCCACTTT.

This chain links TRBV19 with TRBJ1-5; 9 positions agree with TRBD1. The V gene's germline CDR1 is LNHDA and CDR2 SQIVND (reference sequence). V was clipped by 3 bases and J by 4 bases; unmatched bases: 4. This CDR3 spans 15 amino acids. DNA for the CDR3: TGTGCCAGTAGTATTTCTGGGACAGGGAATCAGCCCCAGCATTTT. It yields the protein CASSISGTGNQPQHF.

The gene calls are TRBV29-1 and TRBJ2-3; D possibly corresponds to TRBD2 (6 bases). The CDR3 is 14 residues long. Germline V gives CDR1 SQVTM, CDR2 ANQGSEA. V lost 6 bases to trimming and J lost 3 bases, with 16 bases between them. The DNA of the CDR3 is TGCAGCGTAAGAATTGGCGGGGAGACAGATACGCAGTATTTT. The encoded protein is CSVRIGGETDTQYF.

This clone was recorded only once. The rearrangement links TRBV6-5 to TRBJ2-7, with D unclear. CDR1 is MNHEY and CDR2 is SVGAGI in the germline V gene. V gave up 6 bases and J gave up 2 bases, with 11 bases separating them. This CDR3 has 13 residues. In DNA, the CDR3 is TGTGCCAGCAGGGGCCTTTCTGCCTACGAGCAGTACTTC. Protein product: CASRGLSAYEQYF.

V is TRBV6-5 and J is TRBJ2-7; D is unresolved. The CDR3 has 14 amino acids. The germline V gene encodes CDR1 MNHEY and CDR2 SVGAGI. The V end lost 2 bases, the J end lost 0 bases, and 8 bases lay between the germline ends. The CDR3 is CASSYTQSSYEQYF. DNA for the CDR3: TGTGCCAGCAGTTACACCCAGTCCTCCTACGAGCAGTACTTC.

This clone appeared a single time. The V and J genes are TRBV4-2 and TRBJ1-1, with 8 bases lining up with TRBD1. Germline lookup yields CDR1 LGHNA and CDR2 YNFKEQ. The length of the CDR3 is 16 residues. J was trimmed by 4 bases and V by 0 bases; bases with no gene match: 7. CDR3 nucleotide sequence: TGTGCCAGCAGCCAAGAACCCAGGGGGCGCGGCACTGAAGCTTTCTTT. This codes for CASSQEPRGRGTEAFF.

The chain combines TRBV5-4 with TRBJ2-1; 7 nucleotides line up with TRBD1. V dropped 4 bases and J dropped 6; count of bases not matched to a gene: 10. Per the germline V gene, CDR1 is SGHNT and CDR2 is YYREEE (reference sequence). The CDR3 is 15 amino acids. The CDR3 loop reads CASSRQQTGVNEQFF. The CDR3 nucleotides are TGTGCCAGCAGCCGACAGCAAACAGGGGTCAATGAGCAGTTCTTC.

CDR3: CASSVDGLTNQPQHF. CDR3 nucleotide sequence: TGTGCCAGCAGTGTAGACGGACTAACAAATCAGCCCCAGCATTTT. V and J are TRBV2 and TRBJ1-5; no definite D call. This CDR3 comprises 15 residues. V was trimmed by 4 bases and J by 4 bases, leaving 14 bases between them. Per germline, CDR1 SNHLY and CDR2 FYNNEI.

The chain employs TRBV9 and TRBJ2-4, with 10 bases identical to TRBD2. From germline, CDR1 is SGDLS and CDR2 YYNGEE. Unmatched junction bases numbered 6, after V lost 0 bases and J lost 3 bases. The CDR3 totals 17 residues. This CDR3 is CASSVESGGAGKNIQYF. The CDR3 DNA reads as TGTGCCAGCAGCGTAGAGAGCGGGGGGGCGGGCAAAAACATTCAGTACTTC.

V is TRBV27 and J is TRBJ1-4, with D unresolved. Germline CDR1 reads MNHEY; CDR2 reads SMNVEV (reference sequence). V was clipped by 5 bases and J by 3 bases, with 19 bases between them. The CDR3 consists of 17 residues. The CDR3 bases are TGTGCCAGCAGTCCGGGTTCACGGGTAATTGCTAATGAAAAACTGTTTTTT. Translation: CASSPGSRVIANEKLFF. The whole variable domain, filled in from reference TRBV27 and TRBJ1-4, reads EAQVTQNPRYLITVTGKKLTVTCSQNMNHEYMSWYRQDPGLGLRQIYYSMNVEVTDKGDVPEGYKVSRKEKRNFPLILESPSPNQTSLYFCASSPGSRVIANEKLFFGSGTQLSVL.